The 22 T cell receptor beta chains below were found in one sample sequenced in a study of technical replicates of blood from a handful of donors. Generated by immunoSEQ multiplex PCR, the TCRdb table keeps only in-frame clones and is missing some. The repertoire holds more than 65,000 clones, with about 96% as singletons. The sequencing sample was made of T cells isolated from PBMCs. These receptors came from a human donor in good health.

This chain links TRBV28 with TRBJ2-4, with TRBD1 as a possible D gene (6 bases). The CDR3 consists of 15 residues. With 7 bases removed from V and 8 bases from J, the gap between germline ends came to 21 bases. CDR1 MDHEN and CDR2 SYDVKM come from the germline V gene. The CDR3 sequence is CASTASTGITDIQYF. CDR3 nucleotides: TGTGCCAGCACCGCTTCAACAGGGATAACGGACATTCAGTACTTC.

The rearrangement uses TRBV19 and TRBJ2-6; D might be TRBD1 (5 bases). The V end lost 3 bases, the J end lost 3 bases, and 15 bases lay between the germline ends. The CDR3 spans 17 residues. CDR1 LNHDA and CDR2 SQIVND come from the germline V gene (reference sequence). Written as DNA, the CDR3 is TGTGCCAGTAGTATTAAGGGGCAGAAGGGTGGGGCCAACGTCCTGACTTTC. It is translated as CASSIKGQKGGANVLTF.

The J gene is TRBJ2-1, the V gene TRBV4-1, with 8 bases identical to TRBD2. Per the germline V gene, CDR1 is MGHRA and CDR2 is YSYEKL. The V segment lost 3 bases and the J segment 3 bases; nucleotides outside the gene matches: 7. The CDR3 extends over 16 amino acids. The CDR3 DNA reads TGCGCCAGCAGCCACAGAATAGCGGGACGCTACAATGAGCAGTTCTTC. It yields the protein CASSHRIAGRYNEQFF.

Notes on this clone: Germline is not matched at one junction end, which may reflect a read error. CDR3 nucleotides: TGTGCCAGCAGTATATCACCTAATAGACAGCTTGAAGCTTTCTTT. Translating it yields CASSISPNRQLEAFF. The chain carries TRBV27 and TRBJ1-1; perhaps TRBD1 as D (5 bases). This CDR3 has 15 residues. CDR1 and CDR2 from the germline V gene are MNHEY and SMNVEV (reference sequence).

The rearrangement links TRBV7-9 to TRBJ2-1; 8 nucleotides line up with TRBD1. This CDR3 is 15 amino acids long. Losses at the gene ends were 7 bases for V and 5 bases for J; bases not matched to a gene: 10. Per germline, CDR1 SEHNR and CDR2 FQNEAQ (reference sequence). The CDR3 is CASTGRWTGNNEQFF. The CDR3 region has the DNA TGTGCCAGCACTGGAAGATGGACAGGGAACAATGAGCAGTTCTTC.

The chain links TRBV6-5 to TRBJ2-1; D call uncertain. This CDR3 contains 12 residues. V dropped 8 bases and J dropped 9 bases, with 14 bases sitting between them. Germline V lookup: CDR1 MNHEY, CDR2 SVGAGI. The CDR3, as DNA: TGTGCCAGCCGCTCCGTTAGTGGTGAGCAGTTCTTC. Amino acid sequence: CASRSVSGEQFF.

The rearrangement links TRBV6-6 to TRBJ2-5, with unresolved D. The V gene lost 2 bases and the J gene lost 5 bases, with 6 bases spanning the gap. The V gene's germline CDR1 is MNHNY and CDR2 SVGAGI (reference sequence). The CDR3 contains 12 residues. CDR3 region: CASSYPQETQYF. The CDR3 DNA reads TGTGCCAGCAGTTACCCCCAGGAGACCCAGTACTTC.

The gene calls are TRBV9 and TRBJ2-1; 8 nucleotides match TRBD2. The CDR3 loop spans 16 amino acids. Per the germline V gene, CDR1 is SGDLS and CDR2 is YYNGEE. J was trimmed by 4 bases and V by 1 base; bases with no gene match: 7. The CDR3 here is CASSVSPSGFYNEQFF. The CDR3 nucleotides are TGTGCCAGCAGCGTAAGCCCTAGCGGGTTTTACAATGAGCAGTTCTTC.

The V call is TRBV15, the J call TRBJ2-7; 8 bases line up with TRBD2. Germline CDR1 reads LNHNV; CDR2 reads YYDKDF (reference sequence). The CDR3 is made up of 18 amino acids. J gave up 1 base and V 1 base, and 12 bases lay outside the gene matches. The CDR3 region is CATSRAGGTKGRSYEQYF. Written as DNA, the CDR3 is TGTGCCACCAGCAGAGCGGGAGGGACTAAAGGGAGGTCCTACGAGCAGTACTTC. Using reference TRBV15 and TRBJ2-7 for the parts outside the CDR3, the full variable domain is DAMVIQNPRYQVTQFGKPVTLSCSQTLNHNVMYWYQQKSSQAPKLLFHYYDKDFNNEADTPDNFQSRRPNTSFCFLDIRSPGLGDTAMYLCATSRAGGTKGRSYEQYFGPGTRLTVT.

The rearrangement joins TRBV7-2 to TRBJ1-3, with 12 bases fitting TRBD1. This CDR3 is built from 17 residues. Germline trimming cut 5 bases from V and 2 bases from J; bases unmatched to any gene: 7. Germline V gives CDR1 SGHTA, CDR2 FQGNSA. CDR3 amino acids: CASSPAGTGGPGNTIYF. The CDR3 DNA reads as TGTGCCAGCAGCCCGGCCGGGACAGGGGGCCCTGGAAACACCATATATTTT.

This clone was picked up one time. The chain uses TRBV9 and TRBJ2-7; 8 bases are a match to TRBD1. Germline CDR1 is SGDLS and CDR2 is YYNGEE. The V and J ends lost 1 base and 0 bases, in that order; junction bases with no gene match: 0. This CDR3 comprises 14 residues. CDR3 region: CASSVTGGSYEQYF. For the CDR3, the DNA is TGTGCCAGCAGCGTAACAGGGGGCTCCTACGAGCAGTACTTC.

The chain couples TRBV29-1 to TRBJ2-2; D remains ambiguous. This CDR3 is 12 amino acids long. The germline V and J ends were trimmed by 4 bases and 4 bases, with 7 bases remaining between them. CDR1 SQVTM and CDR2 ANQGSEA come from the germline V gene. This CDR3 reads CSVAAFTGELFF. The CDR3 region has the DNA TGCAGCGTTGCCGCGTTCACCGGGGAGCTGTTTTTT.

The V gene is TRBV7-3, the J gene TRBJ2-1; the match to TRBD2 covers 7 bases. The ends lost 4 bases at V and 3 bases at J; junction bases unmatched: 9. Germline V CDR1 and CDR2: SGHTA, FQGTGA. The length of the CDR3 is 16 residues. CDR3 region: CASSSLSGKVYNEQFF. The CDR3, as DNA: TGTGCCAGCAGCTCACTAAGCGGGAAGGTCTACAATGAGCAGTTCTTC.

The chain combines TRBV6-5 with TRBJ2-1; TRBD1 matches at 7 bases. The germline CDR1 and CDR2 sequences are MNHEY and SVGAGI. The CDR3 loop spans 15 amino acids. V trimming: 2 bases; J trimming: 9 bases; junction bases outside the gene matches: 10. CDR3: CASSYLTTGESEQFF. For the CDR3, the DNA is TGTGCCAGCAGTTACCTCACCACAGGGGAAAGTGAGCAGTTCTTC.

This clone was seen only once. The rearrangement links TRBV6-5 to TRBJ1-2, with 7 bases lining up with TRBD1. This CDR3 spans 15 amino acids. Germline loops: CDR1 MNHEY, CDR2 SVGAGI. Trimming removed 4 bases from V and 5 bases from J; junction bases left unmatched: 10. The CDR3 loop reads CASSFLETGRYGYTF. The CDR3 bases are TGTGCCAGCAGTTTCCTTGAGACAGGGAGGTATGGCTACACCTTC.

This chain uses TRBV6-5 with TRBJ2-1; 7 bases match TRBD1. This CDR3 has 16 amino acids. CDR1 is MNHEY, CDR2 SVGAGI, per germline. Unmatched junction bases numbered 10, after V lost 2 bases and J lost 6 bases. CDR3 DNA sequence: TGTGCCAGCAGTTACCTGACAGGGAATATAGGCAATGAGCAGTTCTTC. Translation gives CASSYLTGNIGNEQFF.

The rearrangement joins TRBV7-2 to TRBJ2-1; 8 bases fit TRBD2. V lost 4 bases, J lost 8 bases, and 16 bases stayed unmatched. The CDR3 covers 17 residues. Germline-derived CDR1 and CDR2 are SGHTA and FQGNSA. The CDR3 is CASSSPPGTSPFDEQFF. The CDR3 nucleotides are TGTGCCAGCAGCTCCCCTCCCGGGACTAGTCCATTCGATGAGCAGTTCTTC.

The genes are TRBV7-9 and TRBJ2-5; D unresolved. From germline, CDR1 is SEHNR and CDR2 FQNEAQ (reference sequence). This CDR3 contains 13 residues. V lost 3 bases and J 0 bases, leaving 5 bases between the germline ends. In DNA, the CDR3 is TGTGCCAGCAGCTTTCGGGACCAAGAGACCCAGTACTTC. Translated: CASSFRDQETQYF.

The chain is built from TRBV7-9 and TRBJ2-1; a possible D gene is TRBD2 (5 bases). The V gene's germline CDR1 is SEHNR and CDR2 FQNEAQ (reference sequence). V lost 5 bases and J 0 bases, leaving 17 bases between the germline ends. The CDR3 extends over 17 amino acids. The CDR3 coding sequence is TGTGCCAGCAGCCCGCTACTAGTCCCTGGCTCCTACAATGAGCAGTTCTTC. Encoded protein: CASSPLLVPGSYNEQFF.

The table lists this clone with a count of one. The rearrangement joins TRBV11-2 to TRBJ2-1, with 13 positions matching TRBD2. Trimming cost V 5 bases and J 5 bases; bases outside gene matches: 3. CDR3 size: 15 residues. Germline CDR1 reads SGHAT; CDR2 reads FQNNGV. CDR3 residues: CASSLGTSGNNEQFF. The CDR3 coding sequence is TGTGCCAGCAGCCTGGGGACTAGCGGGAACAATGAGCAGTTCTTC.

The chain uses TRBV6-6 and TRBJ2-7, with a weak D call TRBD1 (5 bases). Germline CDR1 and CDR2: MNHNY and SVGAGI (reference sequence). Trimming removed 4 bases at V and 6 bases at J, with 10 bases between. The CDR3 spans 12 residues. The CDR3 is CASSSGISEQYF. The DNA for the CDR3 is TGTGCCAGCAGTTCAGGGATCTCCGAGCAGTACTTC.

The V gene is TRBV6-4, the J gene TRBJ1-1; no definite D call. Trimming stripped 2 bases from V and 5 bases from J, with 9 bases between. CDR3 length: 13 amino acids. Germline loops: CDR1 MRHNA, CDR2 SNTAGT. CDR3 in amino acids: CASSDQVGTEAFF. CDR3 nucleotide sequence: TGTGCCAGCAGTGACCAGGTTGGGACTGAAGCTTTCTTT.